This T cell receptor (beta chain) was obtained from a study of sequential checkpoint blockade in melanoma. This sample's treatment: randomized to nivolumab then ipilimumab (arm A) or the reverse (arm B). PBMC sorting kept live CD3+CD8+ cells without CD19 or CD56. This clone showed up just once. The method was immunoSEQ multiplex PCR; TCRdb's version includes in-frame clones alone and lacks a portion of them. The table shows approximately 5,000 clones, with 70% to 90% occurring only once. The receptor's source is a human donor with melanoma. This specimen was CD8+ T cells sorted from blood (inferred from file names), taken from a patient given nivolumab and ipilimumab in sequence.

This CDR3 reads CASSFGRPYNEQFF. CDR3 DNA sequence: TGTGCCAGCAGCTTTGGCCGCCCCTACAATGAGCAGTTCTTC. This chain uses TRBV7-9 with TRBJ2-1, with D unclear. CDR3 size: 14 residues. With 3 bases removed from V and 2 bases from J, the gap between germline ends came to 8 bases. Germline lookup yields CDR1 SEHNR and CDR2 FQNEAQ (reference sequence).